The clone carrying this T cell receptor (beta chain) appeared a few times. There are 12 residues in the CDR3. Germline CDR1 SGHDT, CDR2 YYEEEE. Trimming shortened V by 4 bases and J by 8 bases, and 10 bases separated the two germline ends. PCR involved 60 Vbeta and 13 Jbeta primers. Profiled with immunoSEQ multiplex PCR; TCRdb holds only in-frame clones, not every one. The sample lists some 130,000 clones, 70% to 80% seen once, with 3.1% in the top ten. This sample stems from a study of cytomegalovirus exposure and HLA in healthy donors. The chain couples TRBV5-6 to TRBJ1-5; D unresolved. This sequence originates from a man aged 25 to 40 in good health and CMV-seronegative. The specimen was PBMCs. CDR3 nucleotides: TGTGCCAGCAGCGAAGGCGGGGAGCCCCAGCATTTT. Translated: CASSEGGEPQHF.